Below, 21 T cell receptor beta chains from the same sample are listed, as sequenced in a study of beta chain features in type 1 diabetes. Broader study findings: Among all four CD4+ subsets, Type 1 diabetes patients had TCRB CDR3s that were moderately but significantly shorter.

Reverse transcription of all isolated RNA meant that expressed TCRB transcripts were sequenced. Assay: immunoSEQ multiplex PCR; the TCRdb copy retains only in-frame clones and omits some. The sample records about 640,000 clones, around 12% being singletons. No antigens are known for them. Sequenced input: naive CD4+ T cells from blood. The receptors were gathered from a man aged 25-40 years with type 1 diabetes.

The V gene is TRBV6-5, the J gene TRBJ2-5; D is perhaps TRBD1 (6 bases). Trimming shortened V by 5 bases and J by 2 bases, and 9 bases separated the two germline ends. CDR3 length: 13 residues. The germline CDR1 and CDR2 sequences are MNHEY and SVGAGI. The chain's CDR3 is CASSGTTQETQYF. In nucleotides, the CDR3 is TGTGCCAGCAGTGGGACAACGCAAGAGACCCAGTACTTC.

This clone was seen a handful of times. The gene calls are TRBV9 and TRBJ1-5; D call uncertain. Between the trimmed V and J ends, which lost 0 bases and 0 bases, there was a span of 7 bases. The germline gives CDR1 SGDLS, CDR2 YYNGEE. The CDR3 is 15 residues long. The CDR3 DNA reads TGTGCCAGCAGCGTAGCTGGTGGTAGCAATCAGCCCCAGCATTTT. Encoded protein: CASSVAGGSNQPQHF. Complete variable domain (other parts from reference TRBV9 and TRBJ1-5): DSGVTQTPKHLITATGQRVTLRCSPRSGDLSVYWYQQSLDQGLQFLIQYYNGEERAKGNILERFSAQQFPDLHSELNLSSLELGDSALYFCASSVAGGSNQPQHFGDGTRLSIL.

The chain uses TRBV5-6 and TRBJ2-6; D is unresolved. The CDR3 runs to 13 residues. CDR1 and CDR2 from the germline V gene are SGHDT and YYEEEE. V was shortened by 0 bases and J by 3 bases, with 1 base between the two germline ends. The CDR3 loop reads CASSLVGANVLTF. CDR3 DNA: TGTGCCAGCAGCTTGGTTGGGGCCAACGTCCTGACTTTC. The whole variable domain, filled in from reference TRBV5-6 and TRBJ2-6, reads DAGVTQSPTHLIKTRGQQVTLRCSPKSGHDTVSWYQQALGQGPQFIFQYYEEEERQRGNFPDRFSGHQFPNYSSELNVNALLLGDSALYLCASSLVGANVLTFGAGSRLTVL.

This chain joins TRBV6-5 and TRBJ2-1; TRBD1 aligns across 8 bases. J was trimmed by 6 bases and V by 2 bases; bases with no gene match: 3. Germline lookup yields CDR1 MNHEY and CDR2 SVGAGI. The CDR3 totals 14 residues. Here the CDR3 DNA reads TGTGCCAGCAGTTACGGGACAGGCACCAATGAGCAGTTCTTC. It translates to CASSYGTGTNEQFF.

The chain is built from TRBV4-2 and TRBJ2-7, with 7 nucleotides matching TRBD1. Looked up from germline, CDR1 is LGHNA and CDR2 is YNFKEQ. This CDR3 spans 17 amino acids. V dropped 0 bases and J dropped 0; count of bases not matched to a gene: 8. CDR3 sequence: CASSQDADRSSSYEQYF. In nucleotides, the CDR3 is TGTGCCAGCAGCCAAGATGCGGACAGGTCGAGCTCCTACGAGCAGTACTTC.

CDR3 nucleotide sequence: TGTGCCAGCAGTCTAGGACAGGGGGAGGGGGATACGCAGTATTTT. It translates to CASSLGQGEGDTQYF. The rearrangement links TRBV7-6 to TRBJ2-3; 10 bases line up with TRBD1. Looked up from germline, CDR1 is SGHVS and CDR2 is FNYEAQ. V shed 6 bases and J 6 bases; nucleotides not matched to a gene: 9. CDR3 length: 15 residues.

The rearrangement links TRBV2 to TRBJ2-1; TRBD2 matches 14 bases. CDR3 length equals 17 residues. The V segment lost 8 bases and the J segment 4 bases; nucleotides outside the gene matches: 10. CDR1 and CDR2 from the germline V gene are SNHLY and FYNNEI. The CDR3 sequence is CASPKGLAGGSYNEQFF. CDR3 in DNA: TGTGCCAGCCCTAAAGGACTAGCGGGGGGTTCGTACAATGAGCAGTTCTTC.

The rearrangement joins TRBV7-2 to TRBJ1-6, with 8 bases lining up with TRBD1. J lost 9 bases, V lost 4 bases, and 5 bases had no gene match. Germline V gene lookup returns CDR1 SGHTA and CDR2 FQGNSA. This CDR3 has 14 amino acids. The DNA for the CDR3 is TGTGCCAGCAGCTCGGACAGGGATGGTTCACCCCTCCACTTT. Amino acid sequence: CASSSDRDGSPLHF.

The gene calls are TRBV5-1 and TRBJ1-1, with a possible D match to TRBD1 (5 bases). V was cut by 4 bases and J by 1 base, with 11 bases left in between. Germline assignment: CDR1 SGHRS and CDR2 YFSETQ. The CDR3 runs 14 residues. CDR3 amino acids: CASSQRQQNTEAFF. The CDR3 DNA reads TGCGCCAGCAGCCAAAGACAGCAGAACACTGAAGCTTTCTTT.

This clone has more than one count but fewer than ten. V is TRBV29-1 and J is TRBJ2-7; TRBD1 agrees at 11 bases. The CDR3 is 14 residues long. CDR1 SQVTM and CDR2 ANQGSEA come from the germline V gene. After removal of 4 bases from V and 1 base from J, the junction contained 3 bases not matched to a gene. The chain's CDR3 is CSVVDRGPSYEQYF. DNA of the CDR3: TGCAGCGTTGTGGACAGGGGGCCTTCCTACGAGCAGTACTTC.

CDR3 in DNA: TGCGCCAGCAGCCAAGATTTGGGCACATACTATGGCTACACCTTC. It specifies CASSQDLGTYYGYTF. The chain employs TRBV4-3 and TRBJ1-2; D remains unclear. V lost 0 bases and J lost 3, with 11 bases in between. This CDR3 has 15 residues. CDR1 and CDR2 from the germline V gene are LGHNA and YSLEER.

The rearrangement uses TRBV5-1 and TRBJ2-1; 11 bases are shared with TRBD2. Germline values: CDR1 SGHRS, CDR2 YFSETQ. V shed 7 bases, J shed 5 bases, and the junction held 8 bases outside the gene matches. CDR3 size: 15 residues. CDR3 amino acids: CASRVAGGPHNEQFF. CDR3 nucleotides: TGCGCCAGCCGTGTAGCGGGGGGGCCTCACAATGAGCAGTTCTTC. Together with reference TRBV5-1 and TRBJ2-1, the CDR3 gives the full variable domain: KAGVTQTPRYLIKTRGQQVTLSCSPISGHRSVSWYQQTPGQGLQFLFEYFSETQRNKGNFPGRFSGRQFSNSRSEMNVSTLELGDSALYLCASRVAGGPHNEQFFGPGTRLTVL.

This chain links TRBV10-3 with TRBJ2-3, with TRBD2 matching 14 bases. The J segment lost 6 bases and the V segment lost 4 bases, leaving 18 bases of the junction unmatched. Germline lookup yields CDR1 ENHRY and CDR2 SYGVKD. CDR3 length: 20 amino acids. The CDR3 nucleotides are TGTGCCATCAGTGGGATGGCGGGGACTAGCGGGGGCCCGCGCAGGGATACGCAGTATTTT. It encodes CAISGMAGTSGGPRRDTQYF.

The rearrangement uses TRBV5-1 and TRBJ2-1; 12 bases align to TRBD1. V was clipped by 0 bases and J by 6 bases; unmatched bases: 7. This CDR3 is 17 amino acids long. CDR1 and CDR2 from the germline V gene are SGHRS and YFSETQ. Here the CDR3 reads CASSLDPGDRGLNEQFF. Written as DNA, the CDR3 is TGCGCCAGCAGCTTGGATCCCGGGGACAGGGGGCTCAATGAGCAGTTCTTC.

This clone was detected only a few times. The V and J genes are TRBV9 and TRBJ1-1; D not certain. The germline V gene has CDR1 SGDLS and CDR2 YYNGEE. The CDR3 is 14 amino acids. Trimming cost V 3 bases and J 5 bases, with 14 bases left between them. The CDR3 bases are TGTGCCAGCAGCGGATCTCCCCGAGGGACTGAAGCTTTCTTT. Its translation is CASSGSPRGTEAFF.

A remark on this clone: Other nucleotide sequences in the sample specify the same CDR3. V and J are TRBV4-2 and TRBJ1-2; D is unclear. There are 12 residues in the CDR3. V was shortened by 0 bases and J by 4 bases, with 3 bases between the two germline ends. Per the germline V gene, CDR1 is LGHNA and CDR2 is YNFKEQ. This chain's CDR3 is CASSQDSYGYTF. Written as DNA, the CDR3 is TGTGCCAGCAGCCAAGACAGCTATGGCTACACCTTC.

This clone was seen more than once but under ten times. J is TRBJ2-7 and V is TRBV14; D ambiguous. The germline V gene has CDR1 SGHDN and CDR2 FVKESK. V shed 4 bases and J shed 0 bases, with 7 bases lying between them. The CDR3 covers 13 residues. The CDR3 DNA is TGTGCCAGCAGCCCGACAAACTCCTACGAGCAGTACTTC. Translation: CASSPTNSYEQYF. The full variable domain, completed using reference TRBV14 and TRBJ2-7, is EAGVTQFPSHSVIEKGQTVTLRCDPISGHDNLYWYRRVMGKEIKFLLHFVKESKQDESGMPNNRFLAERTGGTYSTLKVQPAELEDSGVYFCASSPTNSYEQYFGPGTRLTVT.

The V gene is TRBV30, the J gene TRBJ1-6; D unclear. Trimming removed 0 bases at V and 9 bases at J, with 15 bases between. The CDR3 is made up of 15 amino acids. Germline V CDR1 and CDR2: GTSNPN, SVGIG (reference sequence). The CDR3 DNA is TGTGCCTGGAGTGTAGGGAGGGCGTGGGGTTCACCCCTCCACTTT. Its protein is CAWSVGRAWGSPLHF.

This clone was picked up a small number of times. This chain connects TRBV5-1 to TRBJ2-3, with TRBD2 identical over 9 bases. The CDR3 runs to 15 residues. Germline assignment: CDR1 SGHRS and CDR2 YFSETQ. Trimming took 4 bases from V and 4 from J; bases not matched to a gene: 7. The CDR3 loop is CASSPGGGASDTQYF. In nucleotides, the CDR3 is TGCGCCAGCAGCCCCGGCGGGGGGGCGTCAGATACGCAGTATTTT.

This clone has just a few counts. The genes are TRBV2 and TRBJ2-3; tentative D call: TRBD2 (5 bases). In germline, CDR1 is SNHLY, CDR2 FYNNEI. The ends were cut back, 5 bases at V and 2 bases at J, with 8 bases in the middle. The CDR3 covers 13 residues. The CDR3 is CASSTDSTDTQYF. The CDR3 DNA sequence: TGTGCCAGCAGTACGGACTCCACAGATACGCAGTATTTT. Complete variable domain (other parts from reference TRBV2 and TRBJ2-3): EPEVTQTPSHQVTQMGQEVILRCVPISNHLYFYWYRQILGQKVEFLVSFYNNEISEKSEIFDDQFSVERPDGSNFTLKIRSTKLEDSAMYFCASSTDSTDTQYFGPGTRLTVL.

This clone was detected only a few times. The chain employs TRBV21-1 and TRBJ2-7. TRBV21-1 is labeled a pseudogene. The CDR3 is 12 residues long. The CDR3 loop is CAGGGDNYEQYF. The CDR3, as DNA: TGTGCCGGGGGCGGGGACAACTACGAGCAGTACTTC.